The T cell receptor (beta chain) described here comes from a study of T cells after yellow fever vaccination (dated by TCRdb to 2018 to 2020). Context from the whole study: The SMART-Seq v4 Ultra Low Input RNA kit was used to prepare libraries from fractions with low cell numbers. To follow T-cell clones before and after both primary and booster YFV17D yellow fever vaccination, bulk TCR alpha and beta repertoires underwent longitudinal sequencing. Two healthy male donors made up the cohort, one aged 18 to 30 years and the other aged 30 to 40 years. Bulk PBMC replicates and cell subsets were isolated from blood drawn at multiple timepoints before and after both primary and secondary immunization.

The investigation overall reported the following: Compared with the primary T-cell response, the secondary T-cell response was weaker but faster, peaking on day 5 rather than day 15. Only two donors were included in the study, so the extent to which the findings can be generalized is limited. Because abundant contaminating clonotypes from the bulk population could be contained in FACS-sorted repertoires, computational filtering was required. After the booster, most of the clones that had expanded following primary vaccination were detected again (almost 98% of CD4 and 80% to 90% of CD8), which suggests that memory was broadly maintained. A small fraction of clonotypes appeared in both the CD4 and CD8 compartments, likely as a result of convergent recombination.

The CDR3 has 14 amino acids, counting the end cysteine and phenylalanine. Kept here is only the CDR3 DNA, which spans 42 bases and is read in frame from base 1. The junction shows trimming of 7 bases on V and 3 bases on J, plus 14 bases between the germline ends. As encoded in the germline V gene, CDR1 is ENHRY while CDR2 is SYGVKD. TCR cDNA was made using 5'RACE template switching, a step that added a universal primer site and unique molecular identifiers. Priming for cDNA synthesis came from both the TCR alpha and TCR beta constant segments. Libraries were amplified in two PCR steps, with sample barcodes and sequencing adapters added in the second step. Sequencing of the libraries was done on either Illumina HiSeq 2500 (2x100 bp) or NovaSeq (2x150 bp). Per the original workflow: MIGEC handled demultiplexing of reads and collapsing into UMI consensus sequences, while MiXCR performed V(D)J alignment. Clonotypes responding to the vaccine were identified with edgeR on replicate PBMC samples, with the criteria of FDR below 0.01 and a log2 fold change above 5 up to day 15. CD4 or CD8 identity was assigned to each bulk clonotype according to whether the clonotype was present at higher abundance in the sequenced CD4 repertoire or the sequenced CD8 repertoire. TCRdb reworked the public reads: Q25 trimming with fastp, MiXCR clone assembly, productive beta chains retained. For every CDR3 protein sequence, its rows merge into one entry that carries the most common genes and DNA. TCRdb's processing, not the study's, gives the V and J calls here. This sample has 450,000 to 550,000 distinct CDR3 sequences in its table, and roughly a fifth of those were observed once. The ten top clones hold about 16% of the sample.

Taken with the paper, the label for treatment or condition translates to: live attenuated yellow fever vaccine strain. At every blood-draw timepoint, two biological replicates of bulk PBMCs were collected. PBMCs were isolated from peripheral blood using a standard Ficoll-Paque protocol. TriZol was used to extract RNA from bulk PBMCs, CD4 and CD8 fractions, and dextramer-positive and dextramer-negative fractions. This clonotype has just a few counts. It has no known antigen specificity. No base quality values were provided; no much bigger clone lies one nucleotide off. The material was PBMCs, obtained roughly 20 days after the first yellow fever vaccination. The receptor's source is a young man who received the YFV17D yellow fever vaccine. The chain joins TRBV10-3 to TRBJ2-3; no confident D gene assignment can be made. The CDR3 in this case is CAINSGPPTDTQYF. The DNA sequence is TGTGCCATCAACTCAGGACCACCAACAGATACGCAGTATTTT.